This TCR beta chain originates from a study of T cell responses to AZD1222 COVID-19 vaccine. This clone was found once. The target antigen is unknown. Notes on the study in general: A rise in Spike-specific TCR breadth and depth followed two AZD1222 doses. Spike was spanned by vaccine-associated CD4 TCRs, with dominance at 160-218 and 743-854. Clonal diversity was possibly underestimated; the donors were predominantly white British and more often female.

Sequencing was performed with immunoSEQ multiplex PCR; in TCRdb, only in-frame clones are kept and a portion is missing. The profile shows some 100,000 clones, nearly 90% of them singletons. The length of the CDR3 is 12 residues. Looked up from germline, CDR1 is SGHNT and CDR2 is YENEEA. The ends were cut back, 4 bases at V and 12 bases at J, with 13 bases in the middle. This sequence was found in an adult in good health. The chain recombines TRBV11-3 with TRBJ2-1, with unresolved D. Sample: peripheral blood, taken on day 0 of MenACWY control vaccination. As DNA, the CDR3 is TGTGCCAGCAGCTCCCCCCAGGTAGGGCAGTTCTTC. This translates into CASSSPQVGQFF. Combining the CDR3 with reference TRBV11-3 and TRBJ2-1 gives the whole variable domain EAGVVQSPRYKIIEKKQPVAFWCNPISGHNTLYWYLQNLGQGPELLIRYENEEAVDDSQLPKDRFSAERLKGVDSTLKIQPAELGDSAVYLCASSSPQVGQFFGPGTRLTVL.